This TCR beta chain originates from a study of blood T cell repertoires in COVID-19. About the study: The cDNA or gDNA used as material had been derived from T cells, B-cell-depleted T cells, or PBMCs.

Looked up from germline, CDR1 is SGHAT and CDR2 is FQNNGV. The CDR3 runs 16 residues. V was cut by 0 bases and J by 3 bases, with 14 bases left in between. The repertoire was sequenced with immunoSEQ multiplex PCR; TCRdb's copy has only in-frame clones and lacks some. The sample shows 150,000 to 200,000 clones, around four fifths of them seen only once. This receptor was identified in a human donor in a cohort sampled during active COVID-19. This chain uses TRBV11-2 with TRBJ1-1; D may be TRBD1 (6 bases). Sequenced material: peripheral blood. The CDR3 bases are TGTGCCAGCAGCTTAGATATCGGGGGGGCCGACACTGAAGCTTTCTTT. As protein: CASSLDIGGADTEAFF. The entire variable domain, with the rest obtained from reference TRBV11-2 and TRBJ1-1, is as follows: EAGVAQSPRYKIIEKRQSVAFWCNPISGHATLYWYQQILGQGPKLLIQFQNNGVVDDSQLPKDRFSAERLKGVDSTLKIQPAKLEDSAVYLCASSLDIGGADTEAFFGQGTRLTVV.